This is a list of T cell receptor beta chains from one sample in a study of T cell responses to AZD1222 COVID-19 vaccine. The assay was immunoSEQ multiplex PCR, and TCRdb's table has in-frame clones only and misses some. The sample includes approximately 52,000 clones, about 91% of them seen just once. The source material was peripheral blood, sampled 28 days after the second AZD1222 dose. Source of these receptors: an adult who received the AZD1222 COVID-19 vaccine. Both conserved end residues are part of each CDR3. A D gene is named only where the DNA matches it firmly. Clone size is given for some rows only: seen once, a few or many times, or a class if the clone is expanded.

-	TRBV27	TRBJ2-2	-	CASLPGNTGELFF	TGTGCCAGCCTCCCGGGTAATACCGGGGAGCTGTTTTTT
-	TRBV7-9	TRBJ1-3	-	CASSLGVNTIYF	TGTGCCAGCAGCTTGGGGGTAAACACCATATATTTT
-	TRBV6-5	TRBJ2-7	TRBD2	CASSYGTSGSYEQYF	TGTGCCAGCAGTTACGGGACTAGCGGGAGCTACGAGCAGTACTTC
-	TRBV15	TRBJ1-5	TRBD1	CATSRGTGNQPQHF	TGTGCCACCAGCAGGGGGACAGGGAACCAGCCCCAGCATTTT
-	TRBV23-1	TRBJ1-5	-	CASSQSVWISRTNQPQHF	TGCGCCAGCAGTCAATCGGTTTGGATCAGCCGGACCAATCAGCCCCAGCATTTT
-	TRBV6-5	TRBJ1-6	-	CASSISGTANSPLHF	TGTGCCAGCAGTATCTCCGGGACGGCCAATTCACCCCTCCACTTT
-	TRBV19	TRBJ2-3	TRBD2	CASSTHGLAGGDTQYF	TGTGCCAGTAGTACCCATGGCCTAGCGGGAGGAGATACGCAGTATTTT
-	TRBV28	TRBJ1-1	TRBD1	CASRGQGAGVTEAFF	TGTGCCAGCAGGGGACAGGGGGCGGGGGTCACTGAAGCTTTCTTT
-	TRBV28	TRBJ2-1	TRBD2	CASRRTGGRYNEQFF	TGTGCCAGCAGAAGGACGGGAGGGCGCTACAATGAGCAGTTCTTC
-	TRBV7-2	TRBJ1-5	TRBD1	CASSIQTGGRQPQHF	TGTGCCAGCAGCATTCAGACAGGGGGGCGTCAGCCCCAGCATTTT
-	TRBV6-1	TRBJ2-3	TRBD2	CASSDGLGVDTQYF	TGTGCCAGCAGTGATGGACTAGGAGTAGATACGCAGTATTTT
-	TRBV21-1	TRBJ2-5	-	CASSKAGLAGQETQYF	TGTGCCAGCAGCAAAGCCGGCCTAGCGGGGCAAGAGACCCAGTACTTC
-	TRBV2	TRBJ2-2	-	CASQEANTGELFF	TGTGCCTCCCAGGAGGCGAACACCGGGGAGCTGTTTTTT
-	TRBV4-2	TRBJ2-1	TRBD2	CASSQEAGGRVRYEQFF	TGTGCCAGCAGCCAAGAGGCGGGAGGCAGAGTTCGGTATGAGCAGTTCTTC
-	TRBV19	TRBJ2-2	-	CASISLEGWDTGELFF	TGTGCCAGTATTTCGCTGGAAGGGTGGGACACCGGGGAGCTGTTTTTT
-	TRBV29-1	TRBJ2-2	TRBD2	CSVGGLAGGTNTGELFF	TGCAGCGTTGGGGGACTAGCGGGAGGGACCAACACCGGGGAGCTGTTTTTT
-	TRBV6-4	TRBJ2-2	TRBD2	CASSQAGGTGELFF	TGTGCCAGCAGTCAGGCGGGAGGCACCGGGGAGCTGTTTTTT
-	TRBV15	TRBJ2-7	-	CATSRDVAGPLREQYF	TGTGCCACCAGCAGAGATGTGGCGGGACCTCTACGAGAGCAGTACTTC
-	TRBV25-1	TRBJ2-7	TRBD1	CASSAAGTGLYRREQYF	TGTGCCAGCAGTGCCGCGGGGACAGGGTTGTATCGGCGCGAGCAGTACTTC
-	TRBV9	TRBJ2-1	-	CASSVAPRGGGSNEQFF	TGTGCCAGCAGCGTAGCCCCTAGGGGAGGTGGTTCCAATGAGCAGTTCTTC
-	TRBV4-1	TRBJ1-5	-	CASSQAAHQPQHF	TGCGCCAGCAGCCAGGCAGCCCATCAGCCCCAGCATTTT
once	TRBV24-1	TRBJ2-2	-	CATDGGGPGELFF	TGTGCCACCGACGGTGGGGGGCCCGGGGAGCTGTTTTTT
-	TRBV3-1/TRBV3-2	TRBJ2-1	-	CASSQAVHYNEQFF	TGTGCCAGCAGCCAGGCAGTCCACTACAATGAGCAGTTCTTC
-	TRBV29-1	TRBJ2-1	-	CSVSLAPKGGQFF	TGCAGCGTTTCACTAGCCCCAAAGGGGGGGCAGTTCTTC
once	TRBV2	TRBJ1-1	-	CARSGEQGRLANTEAFF	TGTGCCAGGAGTGGGGAACAGGGAAGGTTAGCGAACACTGAAGCTTTCTTT
-	TRBV6-2/TRBV6-3	TRBJ2-1	-	CASRPSWGVNEQFF	TGTGCCAGCAGACCTAGCTGGGGGGTCAATGAGCAGTTCTTC